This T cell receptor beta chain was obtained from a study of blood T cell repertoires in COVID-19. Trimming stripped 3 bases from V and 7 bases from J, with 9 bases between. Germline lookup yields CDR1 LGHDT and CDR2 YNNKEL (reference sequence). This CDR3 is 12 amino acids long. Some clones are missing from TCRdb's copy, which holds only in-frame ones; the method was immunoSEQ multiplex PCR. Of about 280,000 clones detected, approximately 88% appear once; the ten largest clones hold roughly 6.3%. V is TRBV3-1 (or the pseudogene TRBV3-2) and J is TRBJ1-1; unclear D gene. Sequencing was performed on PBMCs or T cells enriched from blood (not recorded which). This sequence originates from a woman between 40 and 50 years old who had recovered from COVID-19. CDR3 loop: CASSHGEDEAFF. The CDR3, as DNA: TGTGCCAGCAGCCATGGGGAGGATGAAGCTTTCTTT.